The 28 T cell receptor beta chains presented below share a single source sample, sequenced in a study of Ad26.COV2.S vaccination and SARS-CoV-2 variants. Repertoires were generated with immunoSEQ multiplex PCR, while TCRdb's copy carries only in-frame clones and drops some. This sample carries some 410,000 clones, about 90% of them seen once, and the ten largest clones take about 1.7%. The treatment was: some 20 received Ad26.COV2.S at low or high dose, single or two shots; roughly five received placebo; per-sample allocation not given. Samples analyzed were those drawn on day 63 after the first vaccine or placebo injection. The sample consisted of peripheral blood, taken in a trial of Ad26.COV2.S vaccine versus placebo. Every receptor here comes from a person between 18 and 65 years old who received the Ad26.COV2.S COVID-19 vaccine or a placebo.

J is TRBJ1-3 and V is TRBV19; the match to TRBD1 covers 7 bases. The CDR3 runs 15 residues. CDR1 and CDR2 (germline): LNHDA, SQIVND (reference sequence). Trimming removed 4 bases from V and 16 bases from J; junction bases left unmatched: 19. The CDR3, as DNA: TGTGCCAGTAGTAATTACCCCATCCTTCCGGGACAGCGGTATTTT. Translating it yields CASSNYPILPGQRYF.

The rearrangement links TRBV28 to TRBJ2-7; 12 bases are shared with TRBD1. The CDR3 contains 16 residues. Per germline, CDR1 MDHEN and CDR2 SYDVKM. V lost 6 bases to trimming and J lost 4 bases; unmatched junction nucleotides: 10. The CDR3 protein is CASRSGTGGKEYEQYF. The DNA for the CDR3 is TGTGCCAGCAGATCCGGGACAGGGGGCAAGGAATACGAGCAGTACTTC.

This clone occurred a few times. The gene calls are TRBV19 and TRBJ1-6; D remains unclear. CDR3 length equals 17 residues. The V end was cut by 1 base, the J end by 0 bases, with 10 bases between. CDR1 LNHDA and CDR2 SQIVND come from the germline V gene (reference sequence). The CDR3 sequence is CASSIAYLSSYNSPLHF. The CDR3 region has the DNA TGTGCCAGTAGTATAGCGTACCTGAGCTCCTATAATTCACCCCTCCACTTT.

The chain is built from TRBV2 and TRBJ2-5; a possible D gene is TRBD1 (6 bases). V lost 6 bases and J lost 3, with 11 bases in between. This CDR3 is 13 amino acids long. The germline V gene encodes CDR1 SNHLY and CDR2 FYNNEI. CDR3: CASSPRQEETQYF. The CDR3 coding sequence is TGTGCCAGCAGCCCCCGACAGGAAGAGACCCAGTACTTC. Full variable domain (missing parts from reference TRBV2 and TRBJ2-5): EPEVTQTPSHQVTQMGQEVILRCVPISNHLYFYWYRQILGQKVEFLVSFYNNEISEKSEIFDDQFSVERPDGSNFTLKIRSTKLEDSAMYFCASSPRQEETQYFGPGTRLLVL.

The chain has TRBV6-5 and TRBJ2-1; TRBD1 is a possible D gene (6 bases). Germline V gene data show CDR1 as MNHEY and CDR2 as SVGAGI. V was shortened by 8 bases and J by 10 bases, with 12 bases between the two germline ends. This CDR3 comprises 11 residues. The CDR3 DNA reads TGTGCCAGCGGGACCCAGGGGGAGCAGTTCTTC. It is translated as CASGTQGEQFF.

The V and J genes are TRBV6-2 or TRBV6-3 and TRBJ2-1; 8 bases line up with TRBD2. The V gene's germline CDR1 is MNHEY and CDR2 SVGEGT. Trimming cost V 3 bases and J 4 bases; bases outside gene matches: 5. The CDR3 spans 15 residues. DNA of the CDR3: TGTGCCAGCAGTTATAGTAGCGGGGAATACAATGAGCAGTTCTTC. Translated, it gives CASSYSSGEYNEQFF.

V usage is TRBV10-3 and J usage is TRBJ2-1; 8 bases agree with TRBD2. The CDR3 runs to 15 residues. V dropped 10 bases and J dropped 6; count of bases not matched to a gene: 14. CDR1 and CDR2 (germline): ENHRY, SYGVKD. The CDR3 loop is CATPRGAISANEQFF. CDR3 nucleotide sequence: TGTGCCACCCCGCGGGGGGCCATATCTGCCAATGAGCAGTTCTTC.

The DNA of the CDR3 is TGCGCCAGCAGCCAGGAATGGACAGGGCCCACCGGGGAGCTGTTTTTT. This translates into CASSQEWTGPTGELFF. V is TRBV4-1 and J is TRBJ2-2; 8 bases fit TRBD1. V was clipped by 3 bases and J by 4 bases; unmatched bases: 7. Per the germline V gene, CDR1 is MGHRA and CDR2 is YSYEKL. CDR3 size: 16 residues.

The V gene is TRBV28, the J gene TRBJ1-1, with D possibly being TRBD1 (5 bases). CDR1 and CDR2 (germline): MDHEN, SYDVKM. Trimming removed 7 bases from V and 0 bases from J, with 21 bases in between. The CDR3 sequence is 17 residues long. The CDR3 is CASTPGGALRLNTEAFF. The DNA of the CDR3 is TGTGCCAGCACCCCCGGTGGGGCCCTAAGACTGAACACTGAAGCTTTCTTT.

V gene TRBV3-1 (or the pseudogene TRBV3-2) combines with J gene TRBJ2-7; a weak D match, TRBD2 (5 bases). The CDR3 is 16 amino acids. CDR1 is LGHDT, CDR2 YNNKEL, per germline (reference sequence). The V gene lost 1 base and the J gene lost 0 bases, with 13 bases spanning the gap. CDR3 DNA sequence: TGTGCCAGCAGCCAAGGGGTCGTAGGGAGCTCCTACGAGCAGTACTTC. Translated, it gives CASSQGVVGSSYEQYF.

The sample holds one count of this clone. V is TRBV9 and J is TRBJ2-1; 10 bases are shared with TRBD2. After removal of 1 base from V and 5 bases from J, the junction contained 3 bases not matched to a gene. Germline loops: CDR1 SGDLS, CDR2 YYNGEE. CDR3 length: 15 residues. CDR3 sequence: CASSVQRGGNNEQFF. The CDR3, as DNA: TGTGCCAGCAGCGTACAGCGGGGGGGCAACAATGAGCAGTTCTTC.

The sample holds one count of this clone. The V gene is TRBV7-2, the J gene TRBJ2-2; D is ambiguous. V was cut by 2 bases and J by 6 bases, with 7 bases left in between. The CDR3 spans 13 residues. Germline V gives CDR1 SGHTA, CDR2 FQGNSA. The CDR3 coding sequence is TGTGCCAGCAGCTTAACAGCCGCCGGGGAGCTGTTTTTT. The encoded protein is CASSLTAAGELFF.

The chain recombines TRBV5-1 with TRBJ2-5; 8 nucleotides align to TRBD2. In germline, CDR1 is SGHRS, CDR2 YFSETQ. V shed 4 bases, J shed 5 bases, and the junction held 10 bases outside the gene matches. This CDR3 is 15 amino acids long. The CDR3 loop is CASSPSWRGDETQYF. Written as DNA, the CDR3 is TGCGCCAGCAGCCCTTCCTGGCGGGGGGATGAGACCCAGTACTTC.

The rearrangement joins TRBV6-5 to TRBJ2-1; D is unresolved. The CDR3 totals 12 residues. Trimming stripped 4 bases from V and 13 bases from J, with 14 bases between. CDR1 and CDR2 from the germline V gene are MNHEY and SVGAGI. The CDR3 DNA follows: TGTGCCAGCAGTTTCCCCCGAGAGAACCAGTTCTTC. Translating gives CASSFPRENQFF.

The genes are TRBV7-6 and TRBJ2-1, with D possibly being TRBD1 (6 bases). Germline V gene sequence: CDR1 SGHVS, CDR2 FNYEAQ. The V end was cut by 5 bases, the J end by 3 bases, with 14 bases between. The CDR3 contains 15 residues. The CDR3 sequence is CASSPPTGGYNEQFF. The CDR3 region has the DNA TGTGCCAGCAGCCCCCCGACAGGAGGCTACAATGAGCAGTTCTTC.

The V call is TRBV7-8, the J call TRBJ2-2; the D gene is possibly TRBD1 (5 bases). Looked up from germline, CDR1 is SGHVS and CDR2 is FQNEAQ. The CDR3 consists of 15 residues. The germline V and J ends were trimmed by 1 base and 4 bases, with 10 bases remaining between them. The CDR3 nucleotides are TGTGCCAGCAGCTTAGGTGGACACCCCACCGGGGAGCTGTTTTTT. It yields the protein CASSLGGHPTGELFF. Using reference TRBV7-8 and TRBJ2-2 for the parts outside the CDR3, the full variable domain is GAGVSQSPRYKVAKRGQDVALRCDPISGHVSLFWYQQALGQGPEFLTYFQNEAQLDKSGLPSDRFFAERPEGSVSTLKIQRTQQEDSAVYLCASSLGGHPTGELFFGEGSRLTVL.

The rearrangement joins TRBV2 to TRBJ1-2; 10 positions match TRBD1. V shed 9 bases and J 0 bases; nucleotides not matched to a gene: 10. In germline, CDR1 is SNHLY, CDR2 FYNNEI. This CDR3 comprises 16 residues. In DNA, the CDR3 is TGTGCCAGTACAGACAGGGGGCGCCTCTCTAACTATGGCTACACCTTC. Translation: CASTDRGRLSNYGYTF.

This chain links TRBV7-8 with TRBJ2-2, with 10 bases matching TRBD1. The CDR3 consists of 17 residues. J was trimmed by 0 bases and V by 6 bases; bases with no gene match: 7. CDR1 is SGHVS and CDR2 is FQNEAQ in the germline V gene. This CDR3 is CASRPSGTGANTGELFF. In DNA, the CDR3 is TGTGCCAGCAGACCAAGTGGGACAGGGGCGAACACCGGGGAGCTGTTTTTT.

This CDR3 reads CASNFGTGGGYTF. DNA for the CDR3: TGTGCCAGCAACTTTGGGACAGGGGGAGGCTACACCTTC. This chain joins TRBV3-1 (or the pseudogene TRBV3-2) and TRBJ1-2, with 11 bases that match TRBD1. After removal of 7 bases from V and 8 bases from J, the junction contained 6 bases not matched to a gene. This CDR3 is 13 amino acids long. The germline CDR1 and CDR2 sequences are LGHDT and YNNKEL (reference sequence).

Here the CDR3 DNA reads TGTGCCAGCAGCTTAGTAAGCGGGGGGGCAGGTTACGAGCAGTACTTC. Protein: CASSLVSGGAGYEQYF. The gene calls are TRBV7-2 and TRBJ2-7, with 10 nucleotides matching TRBD2. The CDR3 loop spans 16 amino acids. Germline V gene data show CDR1 as SGHTA and CDR2 as FQGNSA. V lost 1 base and J lost 4; bases outside the gene matches: 7. Full variable domain (rest looked up from reference TRBV7-2 and TRBJ2-7): GAGVSQSPSNKVTEKGKDVELRCDPISGHTALYWYRQSLGQGLEFLIYFQGNSAPDKSGLPSDRFSAERTGGSVSTLTIQRTQQEDSAVYLCASSLVSGGAGYEQYFGPGTRLTVT.

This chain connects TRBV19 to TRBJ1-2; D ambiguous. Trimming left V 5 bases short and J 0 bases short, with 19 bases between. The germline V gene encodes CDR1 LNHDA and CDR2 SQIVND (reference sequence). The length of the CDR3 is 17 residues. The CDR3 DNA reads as TGTGCCAGTAGTCGGCGAGAGGTCGGGCGTGCTAACTATGGCTACACCTTC. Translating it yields CASSRREVGRANYGYTF.

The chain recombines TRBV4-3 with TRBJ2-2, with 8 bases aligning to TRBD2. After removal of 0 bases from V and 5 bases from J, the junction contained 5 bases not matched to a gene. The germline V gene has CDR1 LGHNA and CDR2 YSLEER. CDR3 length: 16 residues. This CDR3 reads CASSQDRPGGTGELFF. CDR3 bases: TGCGCCAGCAGCCAAGATCGGCCGGGGGGGACCGGGGAGCTGTTTTTT.

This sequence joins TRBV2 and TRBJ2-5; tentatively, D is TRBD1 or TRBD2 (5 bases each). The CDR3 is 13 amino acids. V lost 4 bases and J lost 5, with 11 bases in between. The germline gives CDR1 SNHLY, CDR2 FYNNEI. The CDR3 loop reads CASSGGAWETQYF. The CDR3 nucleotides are TGTGCCAGCAGTGGAGGGGCCTGGGAGACCCAGTACTTC.

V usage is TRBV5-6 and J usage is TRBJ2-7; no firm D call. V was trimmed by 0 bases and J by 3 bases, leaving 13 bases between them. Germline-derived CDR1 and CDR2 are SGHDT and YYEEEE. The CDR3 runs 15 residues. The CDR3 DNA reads TGTGCCAGCAGCTTGGTTCTCGCGCACGACTACGAGCAGTACTTC. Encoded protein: CASSLVLAHDYEQYF.

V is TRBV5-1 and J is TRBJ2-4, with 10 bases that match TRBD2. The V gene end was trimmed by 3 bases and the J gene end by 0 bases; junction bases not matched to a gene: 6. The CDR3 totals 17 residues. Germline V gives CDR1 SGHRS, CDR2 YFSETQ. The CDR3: CASSSIGLAEAKNIQYF. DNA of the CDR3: TGCGCCAGCAGCTCGATAGGACTAGCGGAAGCCAAAAACATTCAGTACTTC.

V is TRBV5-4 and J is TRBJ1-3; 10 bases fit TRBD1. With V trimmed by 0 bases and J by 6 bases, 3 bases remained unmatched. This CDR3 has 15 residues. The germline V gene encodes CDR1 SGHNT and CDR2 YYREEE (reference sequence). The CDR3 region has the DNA TGTGCCAGCAGCTTGGCGGGACAGGGGCTAAACACCATATATTTT. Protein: CASSLAGQGLNTIYF.

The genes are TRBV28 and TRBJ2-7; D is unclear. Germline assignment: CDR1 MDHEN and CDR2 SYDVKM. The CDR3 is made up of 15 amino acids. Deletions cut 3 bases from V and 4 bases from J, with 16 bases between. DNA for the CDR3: TGTGCCAGCAGTTTCGTAACTAACTCGAAATACGAGCAGTACTTC. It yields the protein CASSFVTNSKYEQYF. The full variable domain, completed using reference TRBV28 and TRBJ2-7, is DVKVTQSSRYLVKRTGEKVFLECVQDMDHENMFWYRQDPGLGLRLIYFSYDVKMKEKGDIPEGYSVSREKKERFSLILESASTNQTSMYLCASSFVTNSKYEQYFGPGTRLTVT.

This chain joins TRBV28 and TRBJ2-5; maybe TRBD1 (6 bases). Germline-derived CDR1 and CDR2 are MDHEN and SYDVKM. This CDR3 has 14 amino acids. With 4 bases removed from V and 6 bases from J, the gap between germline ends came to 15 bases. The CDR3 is CASSSRQVGKTQYF. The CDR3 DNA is TGTGCCAGCAGTTCAAGACAGGTTGGAAAGACCCAGTACTTC.